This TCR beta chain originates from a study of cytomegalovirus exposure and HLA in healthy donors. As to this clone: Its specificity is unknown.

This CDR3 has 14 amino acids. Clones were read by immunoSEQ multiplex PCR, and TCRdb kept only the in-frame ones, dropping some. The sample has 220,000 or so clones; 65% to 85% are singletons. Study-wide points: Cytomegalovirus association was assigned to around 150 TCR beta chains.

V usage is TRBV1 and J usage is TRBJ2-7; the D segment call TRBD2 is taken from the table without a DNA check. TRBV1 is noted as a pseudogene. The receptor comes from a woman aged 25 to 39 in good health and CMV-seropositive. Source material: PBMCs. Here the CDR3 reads CTSSQETGSYEQYF. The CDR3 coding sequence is TGCACCAGCAGCCAAGAGACTGGCTCCTACGAGCAGTACTTC.